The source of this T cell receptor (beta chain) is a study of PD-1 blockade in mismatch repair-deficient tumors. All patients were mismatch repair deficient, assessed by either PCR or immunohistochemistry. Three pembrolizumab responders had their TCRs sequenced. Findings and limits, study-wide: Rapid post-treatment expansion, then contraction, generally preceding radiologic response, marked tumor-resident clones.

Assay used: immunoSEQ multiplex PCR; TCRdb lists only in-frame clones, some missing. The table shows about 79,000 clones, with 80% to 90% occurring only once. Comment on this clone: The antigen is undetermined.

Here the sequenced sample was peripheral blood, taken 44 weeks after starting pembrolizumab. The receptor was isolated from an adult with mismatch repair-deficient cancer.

The CDR3 region is CASSKGARTAGADTQYF. The CDR3, as DNA: TGTGCCAGTAGTAAGGGGGCCCGGACGGCAGGCGCAGATACGCAGTATTTT. The chain carries TRBV19 and TRBJ2-3, with 7 bases aligning to TRBD1. V lost 4 bases, J lost 4 bases, and 14 bases stayed unmatched. In germline, CDR1 is LNHDA, CDR2 SQIVND (reference sequence). The CDR3 sequence is 17 residues long. Filled out from reference TRBV19 and TRBJ2-3, the complete variable domain reads DGGITQSPKYLFRKEGQNVTLSCEQNLNHDAMYWYRQDPGQGLRLIYYSQIVNDFQKGDIAEGYSVSREKKESFPLTVTSAQKNPTAFYLCASSKGARTAGADTQYFGPGTRLTVL.